A single sample is the source of the 10 T cell receptor beta chains below, sequenced in a study of response to subunit inactivated influenza vaccine. TCRdb independently ran MiXCR on the RT-PCR reads; one entry per CDR3 protein. The sample shows some 550,000 distinct CDR3 sequences, approximately 24% of them seen only once. A further study also used this sample, focusing on T cells expressing NK-cell markers. As that study records: TCR beta cDNA was generated via 5'RACE template switching incorporating UMIs.

The input for sequencing was CD4+ T cells sorted from PBMCs, taken 12 days after vaccination. Receptor source: a man between 50 and 59 years old who received an inactivated influenza vaccine.

Here the CDR3 DNA reads TGTGCCAGCAGCCCTTCAGTCGGTTCGGTGACAGATACGCAGTATTTT. Translated: CASSPSVGSVTDTQYF. The V gene is TRBV4-2, the J gene TRBJ2-3; D uncertain. The CDR3 length is 16 residues. Trimming shortened V by 4 bases and J by 3 bases, and 17 bases separated the two germline ends. Germline-derived CDR1 and CDR2 are LGHNA and YNFKEQ.

The V gene is TRBV5-1, the J gene TRBJ2-3; 10 bases fit TRBD2. The germline V gene encodes CDR1 SGHRS and CDR2 YFSETQ. V lost 4 bases, J lost 5 bases, and 7 bases stayed unmatched. This CDR3 is 15 amino acids long. The CDR3 bases are TGCGCCAGCAGCGTCCTAGCGGGGGATAGAGATACGCAGTATTTT. Translated, it gives CASSVLAGDRDTQYF.

This clonotype was seen a handful of times. V and J are TRBV12-3 or TRBV12-4 and TRBJ2-1; 13 bases align to TRBD2. This CDR3 region has 16 residues. V lost 5 bases to trimming and J lost 5 bases; unmatched junction nucleotides: 6. CDR3 loop: CASSRPGLAGNNEQFF. CDR3 nucleotide sequence: TGTGCCAGCAGTCGACCGGGACTAGCGGGAAACAATGAGCAGTTCTTC.

The chain joins TRBV7-2 to TRBJ1-4; D is perhaps TRBD1 (5 bases). Germline V gene lookup returns CDR1 SGHTA and CDR2 FQGNSA. The CDR3 contains 13 residues. Trimming removed 4 bases at V and 7 bases at J, with 10 bases between. CDR3 sequence reads: CASSSGWGEKLFF. DNA for the CDR3: TGTGCCAGCAGCTCAGGGTGGGGTGAAAAACTGTTTTTT.

The V gene is TRBV20-1, the J gene TRBJ2-2, with TRBD1 matching 7 bases. The length of the CDR3 is 16 residues. The germline V gene encodes CDR1 DFQATT and CDR2 SNEGSKA (reference sequence). V was clipped by 0 bases and J by 4 bases; unmatched bases: 8. The CDR3: CSARDTRAGGTGELFF. The CDR3 DNA reads TGCAGTGCTAGAGATACCAGGGCAGGGGGCACCGGGGAGCTGTTTTTT.

The chain recombines TRBV28 with TRBJ2-7; 10 nucleotides match TRBD1. Unmatched junction bases numbered 5, after V lost 4 bases and J lost 5 bases. Germline V CDR1 and CDR2: MDHEN, SYDVKM. This CDR3 is 14 amino acids long. The CDR3 nucleotides are TGTGCCAGCAGTTCCGGGACAGGGGACGACGAGCAGTACTTC. This sequence encodes CASSSGTGDDEQYF.

The V and J genes are TRBV20-1 and TRBJ2-1, with TRBD2 matching over 11 bases. V was clipped by 5 bases and J by 3 bases; unmatched bases: 9. This CDR3 has 16 amino acids. CDR1 and CDR2 (germline): DFQATT, SNEGSKA (reference sequence). The CDR3 region has the DNA TGCAGTGCTCCTACCCTAGCGGGGGGCCACTACAATGAGCAGTTCTTC. Protein: CSAPTLAGGHYNEQFF.

This rearrangement joins TRBV2 to TRBJ2-1, with TRBD2 identical over 8 bases. The CDR3 has 15 amino acids. Per the germline V gene, CDR1 is SNHLY and CDR2 is FYNNEI. With 8 bases clipped from V and 8 bases from J, the junction kept 14 bases outside the gene matches. CDR3 amino acids: CASSPSGFAIHEQFF. In DNA, the CDR3 is TGTGCCAGCTCTCCTAGCGGGTTCGCTATCCATGAGCAGTTCTTC.

Only a few counts were recorded for this clonotype. CDR3 in amino acids: CASSPGLAGGPRESYEQYF. CDR3 nucleotides: TGCGCCAGCAGCCCGGGACTAGCGGGAGGGCCAAGAGAGTCCTACGAGCAGTACTTC. The chain uses TRBV5-1 and TRBJ2-7; 16 nucleotides match TRBD2. CDR1 SGHRS and CDR2 YFSETQ come from the germline V gene. There are 19 residues in the CDR3. The junction had 11 bases not matched to a gene; V was cut back by 4 bases and J by 1 base.

This clonotype was seen many times. The chain joins TRBV4-3 to TRBJ2-7; D is ambiguous. CDR1 is LGHNA, CDR2 YSLEER, per germline. Trimming left V 0 bases short and J 1 base short, with 13 bases between. CDR3 size: 16 residues. Here the CDR3 reads CASSQDSLTVSYEQYF. The DNA of the CDR3 is TGCGCCAGCAGCCAAGATTCCCTGACCGTTTCCTACGAGCAGTACTTC.